One sample yielded the 14 T cell receptor beta chains listed below, sequenced in a study of cytomegalovirus exposure and HLA in healthy donors. Researchers ran the PCR with 60 Vbeta and 13 Jbeta primers. Clones were sequenced by immunoSEQ multiplex PCR, and TCRdb holds only the in-frame ones, with some missing. The sample consists of 160,000 or so clones, around 78% of them appearing once. Specimen: PBMCs. The receptors originated from a woman between 40 and 55 years old in good health and CMV-seronegative.

This chain links TRBV5-8 with TRBJ1-1, with a weak D call TRBD1 (5 bases). Trimming cost V 6 bases and J 7 bases, with 13 bases left between them. Germline V lookup: CDR1 SGHTS, CDR2 YDEGEE. This CDR3 comprises 12 residues. The chain's CDR3 is CASTRRGIEAFF. CDR3 DNA sequence: TGTGCCAGCACCCGGAGGGGTATTGAAGCTTTCTTT.

The chain uses TRBV7-3 and TRBJ1-2; D is ambiguous. Per the germline V gene, CDR1 is SGHTA and CDR2 is FQGTGA. The V end lost 1 base, the J end lost 3 bases, and 6 bases lay between the germline ends. The CDR3 contains 13 residues. The DNA for the CDR3 is TGTGCCAGCAGCTTAAATCAGGACTATGGCTACACCTTC. It encodes CASSLNQDYGYTF. Together with reference TRBV7-3 and TRBJ1-2, the CDR3 gives the full variable domain: GAGVSQTPSNKVTEKGKYVELRCDPISGHTALYWYRQSLGQGPEFLIYFQGTGAADDSGLPNDRFFAVRPEGSVSTLKIQRTERGDSAVYLCASSLNQDYGYTFGSGTRLTVV.

This clone was detected a few times. V gene TRBV5-6 combines with J gene TRBJ2-5; 7 positions agree with TRBD1. The DNA end is more similar to TRBJ2-7, so the J call may be wrong. Germline CDR1 is SGHDT and CDR2 is YYEEEE. The CDR3 contains 17 residues. DNA for the CDR3: TGTGCCAGCAGCATCCCACCGACAGGGTTTAAGTCCTACGAGCAGTACTTC. Translated, it gives CASSIPPTGFKSYEQYF.

This chain joins TRBV5-8 and TRBJ2-1, with a possible D match to TRBD2 (5 bases). Between the trimmed V and J ends, which lost 8 bases and 5 bases, there was a span of 29 bases. CDR3 size: 18 residues. Germline V gene sequence: CDR1 SGHTS, CDR2 YDEGEE. CDR3 nucleotides: TGTGCCAGTGTGATGGGGATCGCGGGTTCCTCTCTTAACAATGAGCAGTTCTTC. Its translation is CASVMGIAGSSLNNEQFF.

This clone was found a few times. The rearrangement links TRBV4-1 to TRBJ2-5; tentatively, D is TRBD2 (5 bases). CDR1 and CDR2 (germline): MGHRA, YSYEKL. The V end lost 1 base, the J end lost 5 bases, and 17 bases lay between the germline ends. CDR3 length: 16 amino acids. The CDR3 coding sequence is TGCGCCAGCAGCCAAGTTTCCGGGAATCACGCGGAGACCCAGTACTTC. This encodes CASSQVSGNHAETQYF.

This chain joins TRBV5-1 and TRBJ1-1, with unresolved D. Germline CDR1 is SGHRS and CDR2 is YFSETQ. V was shortened by 0 bases and J by 1 base, with 10 bases between the two germline ends. The CDR3 contains 15 residues. The CDR3: CASSLGPKPNTEAFF. DNA of the CDR3: TGCGCCAGCAGCTTGGGGCCCAAACCGAACACTGAAGCTTTCTTT.

The V gene is TRBV18, the J gene TRBJ1-2; TRBD1 matches at 9 bases. The CDR3 covers 15 residues. V lost 3 bases, J lost 5 bases, and 7 bases stayed unmatched. Germline CDR1 is KGHSH and CDR2 is LQKENI. CDR3 nucleotides: TGTGCCAGCTCACCTGTTGAACAGGGGGCGTATGGCTACACCTTC. It specifies CASSPVEQGAYGYTF.

A single count supports this clone. The rearrangement uses TRBV7-7 and TRBJ2-7; tentative D call: TRBD2 (5 bases). The CDR3 is 15 residues long. The germline V gene encodes CDR1 SSHAT and CDR2 FNYEAQ (reference sequence). Trimming removed 4 bases from V and 5 bases from J, with 18 bases in between. The CDR3 region has the DNA TGTGCCAGCAGCTCCTCTCCTAGCAATTTCGACGAGCAGTACTTC. It yields the protein CASSSSPSNFDEQYF.

CDR3 sequence: CASSPVTGANTGELFF. In DNA form, the CDR3 reads TGCGCCAGCAGCCCGGTAACGGGGGCGAACACCGGGGAGCTGTTTTTT. V is TRBV5-1 and J is TRBJ2-2; tentative D call: TRBD2 (6 bases). V dropped 4 bases and J dropped 0 bases, with 13 bases sitting between them. Germline V gene lookup returns CDR1 SGHRS and CDR2 YFSETQ. CDR3 length equals 16 residues.

This chain joins TRBV6-5 and TRBJ1-1; no definite D call. V was cut by 7 bases and J by 5 bases, with 17 bases left in between. This CDR3 has 14 residues. Germline CDR1 is MNHEY and CDR2 is SVGAGI. For the CDR3, the DNA is TGTGCCAGCACCCCTCCGGGAGTCTGGACTGAAGCTTTCTTT. Its translation: CASTPPGVWTEAFF.

DNA of the CDR3: TGCGCCAGCAGCTTAACACCACAGGGCATGAACACTGAAGCTTTCTTT. Translating gives CASSLTPQGMNTEAFF. The chain combines TRBV5-1 with TRBJ1-1; D is possibly TRBD1 (6 bases). V lost 2 bases and J lost 0, with 14 bases in between. Germline CDR1 is SGHRS and CDR2 is YFSETQ. The CDR3 has 16 amino acids.

This chain links TRBV6-1 with TRBJ1-2; 9 bases align to TRBD1. The CDR3 spans 14 residues. The J segment lost 8 bases and the V segment lost 4 bases, leaving 8 bases of the junction unmatched. Germline V lookup: CDR1 MNHNS, CDR2 SASEGT. CDR3 sequence reads: CASSGTGAVGGYTF. The CDR3 DNA is TGTGCCAGCAGTGGGACAGGGGCGGTGGGGGGCTACACCTTC.

The V and J genes are TRBV29-1 and TRBJ1-4; no clear D gene. CDR1 is SQVTM, CDR2 ANQGSEA, per germline. The germline V and J ends were trimmed by 7 bases and 3 bases, with 12 bases remaining between them. The CDR3 sequence is 13 residues long. CDR3 sequence: CSARGSANEKLFF. As DNA, the CDR3 is TGCAGCGCGCGGGGATCGGCTAATGAAAAACTGTTTTTT.

The chain recombines TRBV7-6 with TRBJ2-7; weak D call: TRBD2 (6 bases). Trimming left V 1 base short and J 6 bases short, with 19 bases between. Per germline, CDR1 SGHVS and CDR2 FNYEAQ. CDR3 length equals 16 residues. The CDR3 sequence: CASSLGAGPMVREQYF. The CDR3 DNA sequence: TGTGCCAGCAGCTTAGGGGCGGGGCCTATGGTTCGCGAGCAGTACTTC.